This T cell receptor (beta chain) was captured by sequencing in a study of post-analysis software for immune sequencing data. Whole-study findings and limits: Compared against controls, patients with multiple sclerosis displayed significantly lower normalized Chao1 diversity. Five or six TRBV segments, TRBV5-6, TRBV5-1 and TRBV20-1 among them, were found more frequent in patients than controls.

V was shortened by 5 bases and J by 6 bases, with 9 bases between the two germline ends. The CDR3 contains 12 residues. Germline V gene sequence: CDR1 KGHDR, CDR2 SFDVKD. About this clonotype itself: Its antigen is still unknown.

The TCR beta cDNA libraries contained unique molecular identifiers. TCRdb re-called the PCR reads through MiXCR, storing one row per CDR3 protein. This sample has around 770,000 distinct CDR3 sequences, with around 42% found just once. This clonotype was sampled from a girl aged 10-17 years with multiple sclerosis. This chain connects TRBV24-1 to TRBJ1-1; D gene uncertain. What was sequenced was blood. The CDR3 DNA is TGTGCCACCAGTGCGGACCAATCTGAAGCTTTCTTT. This gives the protein CATSADQSEAFF.